This T cell receptor (beta chain) was sequenced during a study of shared clonotypes between healthy human individuals. The CDR3 runs to 15 residues. Germline assignment: CDR1 SGHNT and CDR2 YYREEE (reference sequence). J gave up 2 bases and V 4 bases, and 3 bases lay outside the gene matches. Each cell subset's genomic DNA was divided evenly among several immunoSEQ plates. Profiling relied on immunoSEQ multiplex PCR, and the TCRdb table lists in-frame clones only, not all of them. Of about 2 million clones listed, 85% to 95% were seen once; the top ten hold more than 0.1%. Comments on this clone: Other DNA sequences in the sample encode the same CDR3.

Sequenced sample: naive CD4+ T cells sorted from blood. As for subset: CD45RA+ positively selected. The TCR originated in a man between 18 and 35 years old in good health. The chain links TRBV5-4 to TRBJ1-5, with 10 bases matching TRBD1. The CDR3 spells CASSVGTGGNQPQHF. Here the CDR3 DNA reads TGTGCCAGCAGCGTCGGGACAGGGGGCAATCAGCCCCAGCATTTT.